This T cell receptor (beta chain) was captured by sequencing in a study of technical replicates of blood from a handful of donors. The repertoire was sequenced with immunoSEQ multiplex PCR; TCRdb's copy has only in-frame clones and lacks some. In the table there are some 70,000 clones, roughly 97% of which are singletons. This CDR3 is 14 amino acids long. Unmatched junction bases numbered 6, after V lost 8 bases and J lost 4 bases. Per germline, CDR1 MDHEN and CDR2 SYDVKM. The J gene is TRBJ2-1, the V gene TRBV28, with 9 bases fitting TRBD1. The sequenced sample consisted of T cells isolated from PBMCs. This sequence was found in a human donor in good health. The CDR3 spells CASEGDREYNEQFF. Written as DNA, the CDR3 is TGTGCCAGCGAGGGGGACAGGGAGTACAATGAGCAGTTCTTC.